Listed below are T cell receptor beta chains from one sample, sequenced in a study of blood T cell repertoires in COVID-19. TCRdb's copy holds only in-frame clones and misses some; the assay was immunoSEQ multiplex PCR. In the table there are 90,000 to 120,000 clones, 75% to 90% of which are singletons. What was sequenced was peripheral blood. Receptors originate from a man in his sixties with acute or convalescent COVID-19. Both conserved end residues are part of each CDR3. A D gene is named only where the DNA matches it firmly. Size is omitted from some rows. Given values are once, few, many or a class for expanded clones.

NA NA TRBJ2-1 TRBV11-2 CASSNGEIAYNEQFF TGTGCCAGCAGTAACGGGGAAATCGCCTACAATGAGCAGTTCTTC
NA NA TRBJ2-5 TRBV24-1 CATSDSSRFQETQYF TGTGCCACCAGTGATTCTTCACGGTTCCAAGAGACCCAGTACTTC
TRBD1 NA TRBJ2-1 TRBV7-8 CASSLARTGNEQFF TGTGCCAGCAGCTTAGCCCGGACAGGCAATGAGCAGTTCTTC
TRBD2 NA TRBJ2-5 TRBV19 CATKSGPGREETQYF TGTGCCACGAAATCTGGGCCGGGGCGGGAGGAGACCCAGTACTTC
TRBD2 NA TRBJ2-1 TRBV11-2 CASSHPGLAGRSYNEQFF TGTGCCAGCAGCCACCCGGGACTAGCGGGCCGCTCCTACAATGAGCAGTTCTTC
NA NA TRBJ2-1 TRBV2 CASSVIFQGEQFF TGTGCCAGCAGTGTAATCTTCCAGGGTGAGCAGTTCTTC
NA once TRBJ2-7 TRBV18 CASSPSAGTPVEQYF TGTGCCAGCTCACCCTCTGCCGGGACACCGGTGGAGCAGTACTTC
TRBD2 few TRBJ2-7 TRBV7-9 CASSFLSGSYEQYF TGTGCCAGCAGCTTCCTTAGCGGGAGCTACGAGCAGTACTTC
TRBD1 NA TRBJ2-2 TRBV5-1 CASSFNTGGSTGELFF TGCGCCAGCAGCTTTAATACAGGGGGGAGCACCGGGGAGCTGTTTTTT
NA NA TRBJ2-1 TRBV29-1 CSVTNRFGTEGYNEQFF TGCAGCGTTACTAACCGATTCGGGACTGAAGGGTACAATGAGCAGTTCTTC
NA few TRBJ1-5 TRBV6-6 CASSSRGDSNQPQHF TGTGCCAGCAGTTCACGGGGGGATAGCAATCAGCCCCAGCATTTT
NA few TRBJ2-2 TRBV9 CASSAWGAGELFF TGTGCCAGCAGCGCCTGGGGGGCCGGGGAGCTGTTTTTT
NA NA TRBJ1-4 TRBV28 CASSIRSGGNNEKLFF TGTGCCAGCAGTATAAGGTCGGGGGGCAATAATGAAAAACTGTTTTTT
NA NA TRBJ1-5 TRBV28 CASRKQGVDQPQHF TGTGCCAGCAGAAAACAGGGTGTAGATCAGCCCCAGCATTTT
TRBD1 NA TRBJ1-2 TRBV5-1 CASSWDRDTNYGYTF TGCGCCAGCAGCTGGGACAGGGATACTAACTATGGCTACACCTTC
NA NA TRBJ1-5 TRBV19 CASLGAGQPQHF TGTGCCAGTTTAGGGGCGGGACAGCCCCAGCATTTT
NA NA TRBJ1-1 TRBV18 CASSPGRGWAEAFF TGTGCCAGCTCACCAGGGAGGGGATGGGCTGAAGCTTTCTTT
NA NA TRBJ1-5 TRBV19 CASISQGTYSNQPQHF TGTGCCAGTATCTCACAGGGAACATATAGCAATCAGCCCCAGCATTTT
NA NA TRBJ2-1 TRBV12-1 CASSLKRFYNEQFF TGTGCCAGCAGCTTAAAGCGATTCTACAATGAGCAGTTCTTC
NA NA TRBJ1-3 TRBV5-1 CASSSDKSGNTIYF TGCGCCAGCAGCTCAGACAAGTCTGGAAACACCATATATTTT
TRBD1 NA TRBJ1-4 TRBV5-1 CASSLEGAEKLFF TGCGCCAGCAGTCTGGAGGGGGCTGAAAAACTGTTTTTT
NA NA TRBJ1-1 TRBV6-1 CASSDVRVNTEAFF TGTGCCAGCAGTGACGTACGGGTGAACACTGAAGCTTTCTTT
TRBD2 NA TRBJ2-7 TRBV2 CASSEAGDFYEQYF TGTGCCAGCAGTGAGGCGGGAGACTTTTACGAGCAGTACTTC
NA NA TRBJ1-1 TRBV10-3 CAISEGWGAEAFF TGTGCCATCAGTGAAGGATGGGGGGCTGAAGCTTTCTTT
NA NA TRBJ2-2 TRBV6-4 CASSDSSWNTGELFF TGTGCCAGCAGTGACTCGAGTTGGAACACCGGGGAGCTGTTTTTT
NA NA TRBJ2-7 TRBV11-2 CASSSGGEQYF TGTGCCAGCAGCTCTGGAGGCGAGCAGTACTTC
NA NA TRBJ1-4 TRBV5-5 CASSLAGGGTNEKLFF TGTGCCAGCAGCTTGGCCGGCGGGGGGACTAATGAAAAACTGTTTTTT
NA NA TRBJ1-1 TRBV3-1/TRBV3-2 CASGMGAGKDTEAFF TGTGCCAGCGGGATGGGGGCAGGGAAAGACACTGAAGCTTTCTTT
TRBD1 NA TRBJ1-2 TRBV10-3 CAISELGTGTYGYTF TGTGCCATCAGTGAGCTTGGGACAGGGACCTATGGCTACACCTTC
TRBD2 NA TRBJ2-7 TRBV4-1 CASSQEGGSLGVYEQYF TGCGCCAGCAGCCAAGAAGGCGGGAGCTTGGGGGTTTACGAGCAGTACTTC
NA NA TRBJ2-7 TRBV7-9 CASSRGLPGKEEQYF TGTGCCAGCAGCCGGGGACTCCCGGGGAAGGAAGAGCAGTACTTC
TRBD2 NA TRBJ2-1 TRBV11-2 CASSFSGRTNNEQFF TGTGCCAGCAGCTTCAGCGGGAGGACCAACAATGAGCAGTTCTTC
TRBD1 NA TRBJ1-1 TRBV28 CASSGRDRGRSNTEAFF TGTGCCAGCAGCGGGCGGGACAGGGGGCGGTCGAACACTGAAGCTTTCTTT
TRBD2 NA TRBJ2-5 TRBV10-2 CASRLAGEETQYF TGCGCCAGCAGACTAGCGGGAGAAGAGACCCAGTACTTC
NA NA TRBJ1-2 TRBV6-1 CASSDGGRYGYTF TGTGCCAGCAGTGACGGGGGGCGGTATGGCTACACCTTC
NA NA TRBJ2-7 TRBV29-1 CSVEKPGGPYEQYF TGCAGCGTTGAGAAACCCGGGGGACCCTACGAGCAGTACTTC
TRBD1 NA TRBJ2-5 TRBV3-1/TRBV3-2 CASSQVFRGQVRMETQYF TGTGCCAGCAGCCAAGTCTTCAGGGGGCAGGTTCGAATGGAGACCCAGTACTTC
NA NA TRBJ2-7 TRBV2 CASIPATTGEQYF TGTGCCAGCATTCCCGCGACAACCGGCGAGCAGTACTTC
TRBD1 NA TRBJ1-2 TRBV9 CASSRLTGGRGYTF TGTGCCAGCAGCCGTTTGACAGGGGGTCGTGGCTACACCTTC
TRBD1 NA TRBJ2-6 TRBV19 CASSSPRQGSGANVLTF TGTGCCAGTAGTAGCCCTAGACAGGGCAGTGGGGCCAACGTCCTGACTTTC
NA NA TRBJ1-2 TRBV29-1 CSVDGEGRRNYGYTF TGCAGCGTTGACGGGGAGGGAAGAAGGAACTATGGCTACACCTTC
NA NA TRBJ1-1 TRBV5-6 CASSPKKNRETEAFF TGTGCCAGCAGCCCTAAGAAGAATCGGGAAACTGAAGCTTTCTTT
TRBD2 NA TRBJ2-7 TRBV15 CATSRGGRAGANEQYF TGTGCCACCAGCAGAGGGGGAAGAGCGGGAGCCAACGAGCAGTACTTC
TRBD2 NA TRBJ2-1 TRBV5-6 CASSPGTSYYNEQFF TGTGCCAGCAGCCCCGGGACTAGTTATTACAATGAGCAGTTCTTC
NA NA TRBJ1-3 TRBV7-8 CASSLAAGNTIYF TGTGCCAGCAGCTTAGCAGCCGGAAACACCATATATTTT
NA NA TRBJ1-2 TRBV28 CASSPMGPTADYGYTF TGTGCCAGCAGCCCCATGGGGCCGACAGCTGACTATGGCTACACCTTC
TRBD2 NA TRBJ2-2 TRBV5-1 CASSLAGGGDTGELFF TGCGCCAGCAGCTTGGCCGGGGGAGGGGACACCGGGGAGCTGTTTTTT
NA NA TRBJ1-1 TRBV7-6 CASSVGQGPMNTEAFF TGTGCCAGCAGTGTTGGGCAGGGCCCCATGAACACTGAAGCTTTCTTT
TRBD1 NA TRBJ2-1 TRBV9 CASSVTTGGYEQFF TGTGCCAGCAGCGTAACCACAGGGGGCTATGAGCAGTTCTTC
NA NA TRBJ2-1 TRBV12-5 CASGLVGGRNEQFF TGTGCTAGTGGTTTGGTAGGAGGGCGGAATGAGCAGTTCTTC
NA NA TRBJ1-2 TRBV24-1 CATSDLYGYTF TGTGCCACCAGTGACCTCTATGGCTACACCTTC
NA NA TRBJ2-7 TRBV28 CASSLWGRSPYEQYF TGTGCCAGCAGTTTATGGGGGAGAAGTCCTTACGAGCAGTACTTC
TRBD1 NA TRBJ1-4 TRBV27 CASSLSFRTGDREKLFF TGTGCCAGCAGTTTATCGTTTCGGACAGGGGATCGAGAAAAACTGTTTTTT
NA NA TRBJ2-7 TRBV20-1 CSARDKYEQYF TGCAGTGCTAGAGATAAATACGAGCAGTACTTC
TRBD1 once TRBJ2-2 TRBV2 CASNQDRGITGELFF TGTGCCAGCAACCAGGACAGGGGTATTACCGGGGAGCTGTTTTTT